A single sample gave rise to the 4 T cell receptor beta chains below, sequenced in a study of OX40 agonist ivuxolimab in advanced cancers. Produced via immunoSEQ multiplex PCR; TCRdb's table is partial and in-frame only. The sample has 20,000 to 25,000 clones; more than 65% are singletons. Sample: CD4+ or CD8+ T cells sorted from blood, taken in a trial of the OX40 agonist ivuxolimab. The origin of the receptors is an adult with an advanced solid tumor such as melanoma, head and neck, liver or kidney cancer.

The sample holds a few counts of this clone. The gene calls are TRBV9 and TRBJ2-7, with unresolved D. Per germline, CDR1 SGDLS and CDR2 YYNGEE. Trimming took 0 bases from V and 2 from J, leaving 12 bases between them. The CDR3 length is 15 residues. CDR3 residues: CASSVAGGPPYEQYF. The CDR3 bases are TGTGCCAGCAGCGTAGCAGGTGGGCCCCCCTACGAGCAGTACTTC.

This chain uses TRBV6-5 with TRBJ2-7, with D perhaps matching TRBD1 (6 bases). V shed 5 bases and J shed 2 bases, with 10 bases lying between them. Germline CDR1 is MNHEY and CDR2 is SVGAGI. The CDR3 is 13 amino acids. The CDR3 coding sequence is TGTGCCAGCAGTGGCCAGGGGACCTACGAGCAGTACTTC. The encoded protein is CASSGQGTYEQYF.

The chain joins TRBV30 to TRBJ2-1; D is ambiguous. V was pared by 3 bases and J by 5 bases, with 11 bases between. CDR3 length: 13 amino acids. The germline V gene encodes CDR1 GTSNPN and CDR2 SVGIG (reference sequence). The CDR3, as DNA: TGTGCCTGGAGGGTAGGCCAACACAATGAGCAGTTCTTC. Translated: CAWRVGQHNEQFF.

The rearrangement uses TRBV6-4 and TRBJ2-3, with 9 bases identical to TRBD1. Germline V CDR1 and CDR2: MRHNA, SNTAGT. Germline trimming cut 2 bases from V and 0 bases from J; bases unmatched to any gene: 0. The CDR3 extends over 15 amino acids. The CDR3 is CASSDGTGSTDTQYF. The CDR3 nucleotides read TGTGCCAGCAGTGACGGGACAGGGAGCACAGATACGCAGTATTTT.